The next 14 T cell receptor beta chains were all read from a single sample in a study of control samples from healthy donors and cancer patients (dated by TCRdb to the early 2020s). The method behind the library was the immunoSEQ multiplex PCR assay. TCRdb took over this immuneACCESS table, retaining in-frame rearrangements with V and J assigned. Such tables are incomplete; in checked studies, under half of the missing clones stem from an unresolved V gene, and the remainder is unexplained. This sample comprises about 160,000 clones, just over 95% of them detected only once. The top ten clonotypes cover 0.85% to 1.3% of the sample. The sample taken for sequencing was blood. Receptors originate from a woman aged 25 to 39 in good health.

CDR3 protein: CASRSVTANTEAFF. The CDR3 region has the DNA TGCGCCAGCAGATCCGTGACGGCGAACACTGAAGCTTTCTTT. This chain joins TRBV4-1 and TRBJ1-1; D ambiguous. CDR3 length: 14 residues. The V gene lost 6 bases and the J gene lost 1 base, with 12 bases spanning the gap. Germline-derived CDR1 and CDR2 are MGHRA and YSYEKL.

The chain joins TRBV19 to TRBJ1-1, with D maybe TRBD1 (6 bases). Germline V lookup: CDR1 LNHDA, CDR2 SQIVND (reference sequence). With 5 bases removed from V and 11 bases from J, the gap between germline ends came to 12 bases. The CDR3 is 11 residues long. CDR3 nucleotide sequence: TGTGCCAGTAGTTTAGGGGGTATGGCTTTCTTT. Its protein is CASSLGGMAFF.

Comments on this clone: This CDR3 is also generated by other DNA sequences in the sample. The chain recombines TRBV18 with TRBJ1-2, with a possible D match to TRBD1 (6 bases). V lost 6 bases, J lost 2 bases, and 10 bases lay in between. CDR3 length: 13 amino acids. The germline CDR1 and CDR2 sequences are KGHSH and LQKENI. This chain's CDR3 is CASSPDSNYGYTF. The CDR3 DNA reads TGTGCCAGCTCGCCGGACAGCAACTATGGCTACACCTTC.

CDR3 DNA sequence: TGTGCCAGCTCCCAAGACAGACTGAACACTGAAGCTTTCTTT. Residues: CASSQDRLNTEAFF. The chain has TRBV18 and TRBJ1-1; TRBD1 is a possible D gene (5 bases). The CDR3 consists of 14 residues. V was clipped by 6 bases and J by 0 bases, with 11 bases between them. Germline loops: CDR1 KGHSH, CDR2 LQKENI.

The chain combines TRBV27 with TRBJ1-5; D not certain. Trimming left V 0 bases short and J 4 bases short, with 7 bases between. Germline CDR1 is MNHEY and CDR2 is SMNVEV (reference sequence). CDR3 size: 14 residues. CDR3 bases: TGTGCCAGCAGTTTATCGATCGGGAATCAGCCCCAGCATTTT. Translated: CASSLSIGNQPQHF.

The chain links TRBV19 to TRBJ2-1; 9 bases are a match to TRBD2. The V and J ends lost 6 bases and 4 bases, in that order; junction bases with no gene match: 4. The CDR3 has 14 amino acids. Germline lookup yields CDR1 LNHDA and CDR2 SQIVND (reference sequence). The CDR3 reads CASSAGGAYNEQFF. For the CDR3, the DNA is TGTGCCAGTAGCGCGGGAGGGGCGTACAATGAGCAGTTCTTC.

In this sample, this clone turned up once. This rearrangement joins TRBV2 to TRBJ1-1; no clear D. The CDR3 is 12 amino acids. The germline CDR1 and CDR2 sequences are SNHLY and FYNNEI. The V gene lost 5 bases and the J gene lost 4 bases, with 8 bases spanning the gap. The CDR3 DNA is TGTGCCAGCAGTCGACTTAGCACTGAAGCTTTCTTT. Its translation: CASSRLSTEAFF.

The V call is TRBV5-8, the J call TRBJ1-3; perhaps TRBD1 as D (5 bases). V dropped 0 bases and J dropped 1 base, with 11 bases sitting between them. The CDR3 runs to 16 residues. Per the germline V gene, CDR1 is SGHTS and CDR2 is YDEGEE. The CDR3 protein is CASSLERGLSGNTIYF. The CDR3 coding sequence is TGTGCCAGCAGCTTGGAGAGGGGTCTTTCTGGAAACACCATATATTTT. The whole variable domain, remainder taken from reference TRBV5-8 and TRBJ1-3, is EAGVTQSPTHLIKTRGQQATLRCSPISGHTSVYWYQQALGLGLQFLLWYDEGEERNRGNFPPRFSGRQFPNYSSELNVNALELEDSALYLCASSLERGLSGNTIYFGEGSWLTVV.

The chain uses TRBV28 and TRBJ2-1; TRBD2 agrees at 8 bases. Per the germline V gene, CDR1 is MDHEN and CDR2 is SYDVKM. The junction had 4 bases not matched to a gene; V was cut back by 1 base and J by 8 bases. The CDR3 contains 14 residues. In DNA, the CDR3 is TGTGCCAGCAGTTTATTAAGCGGGAGCTATGAGCAGTTCTTC. Translating it yields CASSLLSGSYEQFF.

The gene calls are TRBV5-1 and TRBJ2-1, with 9 bases matching TRBD2. CDR3 length: 16 residues. Trimming cost V 0 bases and J 3 bases; bases outside gene matches: 4. Germline CDR1 and CDR2: SGHRS and YFSETQ. CDR3 in DNA: TGCGCCAGCAGCTTGGTGACTAGCGGAAACTACAATGAGCAGTTCTTC. This gives the protein CASSLVTSGNYNEQFF. Full variable domain (remainder filled in from reference TRBV5-1 and TRBJ2-1): KAGVTQTPRYLIKTRGQQVTLSCSPISGHRSVSWYQQTPGQGLQFLFEYFSETQRNKGNFPGRFSGRQFSNSRSEMNVSTLELGDSALYLCASSLVTSGNYNEQFFGPGTRLTVL.

The V call is TRBV12-3 or TRBV12-4, the J call TRBJ1-1; D call uncertain. Trimming shortened V by 7 bases and J by 4 bases, and 10 bases separated the two germline ends. The CDR3 covers 12 residues. The CDR3 region has the DNA TGTGCCAGCACCCTGGGGATCACTGAAGCTTTCTTT. Translating it yields CASTLGITEAFF.

This clone was picked up one time. This rearrangement joins TRBV28 to TRBJ1-5; 7 bases fit TRBD1. The CDR3 is 19 residues long. Trimming removed 6 bases from V and 0 bases from J; junction bases left unmatched: 17. Germline values: CDR1 MDHEN, CDR2 SYDVKM. This chain's CDR3 is CASRGMDRFRFSSNQPQHF. The DNA of the CDR3 is TGTGCCAGCAGGGGCATGGACAGGTTTAGATTCAGTAGCAATCAGCCCCAGCATTTT.

The chain has TRBV5-5 and TRBJ1-1; D is undetermined. The CDR3 consists of 15 residues. Germline values: CDR1 SGHKS, CDR2 YYEKEE (reference sequence). Trimming shortened V by 3 bases and J by 0 bases, and 12 bases separated the two germline ends. CDR3: CASSWEARLNTEAFF. The DNA of the CDR3 is TGTGCCAGCAGCTGGGAGGCGCGTTTGAACACTGAAGCTTTCTTT.

The V gene is TRBV6-1, the J gene TRBJ2-7; TRBD2 agrees at 10 bases. The CDR3 extends over 17 amino acids. The germline V gene encodes CDR1 MNHNS and CDR2 SASEGT. Unmatched junction bases numbered 12, after V lost 4 bases and J lost 3 bases. CDR3 protein: CASSAPLLSSGSYEQYF. DNA for the CDR3: TGTGCCAGCAGTGCCCCCCTCCTTTCTAGCGGGAGCTACGAGCAGTACTTC.